This T cell receptor (beta chain) originates from a study of T-cell memory formation after mild COVID-19. MiXCR was run by TCRdb on the 5' RACE reads, yielding one entry per CDR3 protein. The top ten hold roughly a fifth of the sample, which has around 250,000 distinct CDR3 sequences, over 9% seen once. The CDR3 runs 14 residues. The J segment lost 5 bases and the V segment lost 6 bases, leaving 7 bases of the junction unmatched. Per germline, CDR1 MNHNS and CDR2 SASEGT. Sample: PBMCs or a T cell subset sorted from them (not recorded which). The clonotype originates from a man in his late teens or twenties who had mild COVID-19 (a few samples of this study predate the infection). Cell type and time point are not known. The chain has TRBV6-1 and TRBJ2-5; 9 nucleotides align to TRBD2. For the CDR3, the DNA is TGTGCCAGCAGAGAGCTAGCGGGGTTGGAGACCCAGTACTTC. Its translation is CASRELAGLETQYF.